The sequence of this T cell receptor beta chain was determined in a study of monozygotic twins with inflammatory bowel disease. Study conclusions and caveats: Concordance status among twins (concordant versus discordant) showed no link to repertoire similarity, possibly from limited power. The study found lower TCRbeta diversity (inverse Simpson) in IBD patients than in healthy co-twins.

A remark on this clonotype: As yet, its antigen is unknown.

UMIs that had a 6-nucleotide sample barcode were put in using template switching. After re-calling the 5' RACE reads, TCRdb lists one entry per CDR3 protein, DNA absent. The sample totals about 140,000 distinct CDR3 sequences. Germline loops: CDR1 SEHNR, CDR2 FQNEAQ (reference sequence). The CDR3 is made up of 15 amino acids. Blood (approximately 2.3 ml) was collected from every donor individually. The receptor was derived from a human donor with ulcerative colitis or Crohn's disease, or a healthy co-twin of an affected twin (not recorded which). Material: blood. The V call is TRBV7-9, the J call TRBJ1-1. The CDR3 reads CASSLSARLNTEAFF.